These 5 T cell receptor beta chains originate from one sample sequenced in a study of blood T cell repertoires in COVID-19. The repertoire was sequenced with immunoSEQ multiplex PCR; TCRdb's copy has only in-frame clones and lacks some. The data hold fewer than 250,000 clones, with less than 90% observed a single time. Sample: peripheral blood. Source of these receptors: a woman aged 80 or over with COVID-19, enrolled during active disease.

The rearrangement links TRBV5-8 to TRBJ1-6; D perhaps matches TRBD1 (6 bases). This CDR3 region has 17 residues. Trimming stripped 1 base from V and 0 bases from J, with 11 bases between. From germline, CDR1 is SGHTS and CDR2 YDEGEE. CDR3 residues: CASSLSGVSSYNSPLHF. The CDR3 bases are TGTGCCAGCAGCTTGTCAGGGGTCAGCTCCTATAATTCACCCCTCCACTTT.

The genes are TRBV28 and TRBJ1-1; D is unresolved. V was cut by 3 bases and J by 4 bases, with 9 bases left in between. The CDR3 spans 13 residues. Germline lookup yields CDR1 MDHEN and CDR2 SYDVKM. The CDR3 bases are TGTGCCAGCAGTTTGGTACGGTTCACTGAAGCTTTCTTT. It translates to CASSLVRFTEAFF.

The chain carries TRBV10-3 and TRBJ1-2; 7 nucleotides match TRBD1. The germline V gene encodes CDR1 ENHRY and CDR2 SYGVKD. The V segment lost 8 bases and the J segment 6 bases; nucleotides outside the gene matches: 12. This CDR3 has 14 amino acids. CDR3 sequence reads: CAIHNTAGGNGYTF. CDR3 in DNA: TGTGCCATCCATAATACAGCAGGGGGAAATGGCTACACCTTC.

This clone was picked up one time. The rearrangement uses TRBV6-5 and TRBJ1-3; 9 bases fit TRBD1. The CDR3 has 15 residues. Germline CDR1 is MNHEY and CDR2 is SVGAGI. V gave up 6 bases and J gave up 2 bases; unmatched junction bases: 5. The CDR3 here is CASRPTGGTGNTIYF. The DNA for the CDR3 is TGTGCCAGCAGACCCACAGGGGGCACTGGAAACACCATATATTTT.

This chain links TRBV28 with TRBJ1-5; TRBD1 is a possible D gene (5 bases). This CDR3 region has 15 residues. Germline V gene lookup returns CDR1 MDHEN and CDR2 SYDVKM. V gave up 5 bases and J gave up 5 bases, with 16 bases separating them. The CDR3 here is CASSPPGGRYQPQHF. DNA for the CDR3: TGTGCCAGCAGTCCCCCGGGGGGGAGGTATCAGCCCCAGCATTTT.